Listed below are T cell receptor beta chains from one sample, sequenced in a study of neurological immune-mediated disorders. In TCRdb, the 5' RACE reads were re-called with MiXCR into one record per CDR3 protein. The sample records 40,000 to 50,000 distinct CDR3 sequences, about 2% being singletons. The source material was PBMCs. These receptors came from a woman aged 40 to 50 with multiple sclerosis. The CDR3 runs from the conserved cysteine through the conserved F or W. The order of the fields is CDR3 protein, CDR3 DNA, D gene, V gene, clone size, J gene. D genes are given only for firm matches. Each size is once, few, many or a size class.

CDR3 protein: CSVEDKTGPEQYF
CDR3 DNA: TGCAGCGTTGAAGATAAGACCGGACCCGAGCAGTACTTC
D gene: NA
V gene: TRBV29-1
clone size: many
J gene: TRBJ2-7

CDR3 protein: CASSLEGSNQPQHF
CDR3 DNA: TGTGCCAGCAGTTTAGAGGGTAGCAATCAGCCCCAGCATTTT
D gene: NA
V gene: TRBV12-3/TRBV12-4
clone size: many
J gene: TRBJ1-5

CDR3 protein: CASSLYHGQANQPQHF
CDR3 DNA: TGTGCCAGCAGCCTATACCATGGACAGGCAAATCAGCCCCAGCATTTT
D gene: TRBD1
V gene: TRBV7-6
clone size: few
J gene: TRBJ1-5

CDR3 protein: CASSSPYSGGASSYNEQFF
CDR3 DNA: TGTGCCAGCAGCTCCCCCTATAGCGGGGGGGCAAGCTCCTACAATGAGCAGTTCTTC
D gene: TRBD2
V gene: TRBV7-9
clone size: many
J gene: TRBJ2-1

CDR3 protein: CASSVASGGAQETQYF
CDR3 DNA: TGTGCCAGCAGCGTAGCTAGCGGGGGTGCCCAAGAGACCCAGTACTTC
D gene: TRBD2
V gene: TRBV9
clone size: medium-sized
J gene: TRBJ2-5

CDR3 protein: CASSLSGTQIFYNEQFF
CDR3 DNA: TGTGCCAGCAGTTTGTCCGGGACACAGATCTTCTACAATGAGCAGTTCTTC
D gene: NA
V gene: TRBV5-5
clone size: many
J gene: TRBJ2-1

CDR3 protein: CSVAPTGLAPQFF
CDR3 DNA: TGCAGCGTTGCCCCGACAGGATTGGCCCCACAGTTCTTC
D gene: NA
V gene: TRBV29-1
clone size: many
J gene: TRBJ2-1

CDR3 protein: CASSFSTSGGFGDTQYF
CDR3 DNA: TGTGCCAGCAGCTTTTCCACTAGCGGGGGATTCGGGGATACGCAGTATTTT
D gene: TRBD2
V gene: TRBV28
clone size: many
J gene: TRBJ2-3

CDR3 protein: CSAISGPNYGYTF
CDR3 DNA: TGCAGTGCTATCTCAGGGCCTAACTATGGCTACACCTTC
D gene: NA
V gene: TRBV20-1
clone size: many
J gene: TRBJ1-2

CDR3 protein: CASSLAISGGFYNEQFF
CDR3 DNA: TGCGCCAGCAGCTTGGCCATCAGCGGGGGGTTCTACAATGAGCAGTTCTTC
D gene: TRBD2
V gene: TRBV5-1
clone size: many
J gene: TRBJ2-1

CDR3 protein: CASSFGTGRIGTEAFF
CDR3 DNA: TGTGCCAGCAGCTTTGGGACAGGGAGGATTGGCACTGAAGCTTTCTTT
D gene: TRBD1
V gene: TRBV7-2
clone size: many
J gene: TRBJ1-1

CDR3 protein: CASTFSGQETQYF
CDR3 DNA: TGTGCCAGCACCTTTAGCGGGCAAGAGACCCAGTACTTC
D gene: TRBD2
V gene: TRBV7-9
clone size: many
J gene: TRBJ2-5

CDR3 protein: CASSLAPPSQREQYF
CDR3 DNA: TGCGCCAGCAGCTTGGCGCCGCCCAGCCAACGCGAGCAGTACTTC
D gene: NA
V gene: TRBV5-1
clone size: many
J gene: TRBJ2-7

CDR3 protein: CASSPQGSGELFF
CDR3 DNA: TGCGCCAGCAGCCCACAGGGGTCCGGGGAGCTGTTTTTT
D gene: TRBD1
V gene: TRBV5-1
clone size: many
J gene: TRBJ2-2

CDR3 protein: CSAVPEEGDSSDTQYF
CDR3 DNA: TGCAGTGCTGTCCCCGAGGAGGGCGACTCATCCGATACGCAGTATTTT
D gene: NA
V gene: TRBV20-1
clone size: many
J gene: TRBJ2-3

CDR3 protein: CASSAYHSLPNYGYTF
CDR3 DNA: TGTGCCAGCAGCGCATACCACAGCCTGCCTAACTATGGCTACACCTTC
D gene: NA
V gene: TRBV9
clone size: many
J gene: TRBJ1-2

CDR3 protein: CSARGPRGGEDIQYF
CDR3 DNA: TGCAGTGCTAGAGGTCCCCGGGGGGGTGAGGACATTCAGTACTTC
D gene: TRBD2
V gene: TRBV20-1
clone size: many
J gene: TRBJ2-4

CDR3 protein: CASSSKAGGSDTQYF
CDR3 DNA: TGTGCCAGCAGCTCCAAGGCGGGGGGCTCAGATACGCAGTATTTT
D gene: TRBD2
V gene: TRBV6-2/TRBV6-3
clone size: many
J gene: TRBJ2-3

CDR3 protein: CSVVAGKNEQYF
CDR3 DNA: TGCAGTGTTGTAGCGGGGAAGAACGAGCAGTACTTC
D gene: TRBD2
V gene: TRBV20-1
clone size: many
J gene: TRBJ2-7

CDR3 protein: CSASLTSGNDYGYTF
CDR3 DNA: TGCAGTGCTAGCTTAACCTCGGGAAACGACTATGGCTACACCTTC
D gene: NA
V gene: TRBV20-1
clone size: many
J gene: TRBJ1-2

CDR3 protein: CSARDNRGKGEQFF
CDR3 DNA: TGCAGTGCTAGAGATAACAGGGGAAAGGGTGAGCAGTTCTTC
D gene: TRBD1
V gene: TRBV20-1
clone size: many
J gene: TRBJ2-1

CDR3 protein: CASILGPSGANVLTF
CDR3 DNA: TGCGCCAGCATCTTAGGCCCCTCTGGGGCCAACGTCCTGACTTTC
D gene: NA
V gene: TRBV5-1
clone size: many
J gene: TRBJ2-6

CDR3 protein: CSTGRARSTDTQYF
CDR3 DNA: TGCAGTACGGGCAGGGCGCGGTCCACAGATACGCAGTATTTT
D gene: NA
V gene: TRBV20-1
clone size: many
J gene: TRBJ2-3

CDR3 protein: CASSLIRGGAFF
CDR3 DNA: TGTGCCAGCAGCTTAATCCGCGGGGGAGCTTTCTTT
D gene: NA
V gene: TRBV7-9
clone size: many
J gene: TRBJ1-1

CDR3 protein: CASSLGTRAMNTEAFF
CDR3 DNA: TGTGCCAGCAGCTTAGGGACAAGGGCGATGAACACTGAAGCTTTCTTT
D gene: NA
V gene: TRBV5-6
clone size: many
J gene: TRBJ1-1

CDR3 protein: CASSHPPGQSLLREKLFF
CDR3 DNA: TGTGCCAGCAGCCATCCTCCGGGACAGTCCCTCTTGAGAGAAAAACTGTTTTTT
D gene: TRBD1
V gene: TRBV7-9
clone size: many
J gene: TRBJ1-4

CDR3 protein: CSARVTSGDGPQHF
CDR3 DNA: TGCAGTGCTAGAGTTACCTCCGGGGACGGGCCCCAGCATTTT
D gene: NA
V gene: TRBV20-1
clone size: many
J gene: TRBJ1-5

CDR3 protein: CASSLDGIGWYTGELFF
CDR3 DNA: TGTGCCAGCAGCTTGGACGGAATTGGATGGTACACCGGGGAGCTGTTTTTT
D gene: NA
V gene: TRBV5-8
clone size: many
J gene: TRBJ2-2